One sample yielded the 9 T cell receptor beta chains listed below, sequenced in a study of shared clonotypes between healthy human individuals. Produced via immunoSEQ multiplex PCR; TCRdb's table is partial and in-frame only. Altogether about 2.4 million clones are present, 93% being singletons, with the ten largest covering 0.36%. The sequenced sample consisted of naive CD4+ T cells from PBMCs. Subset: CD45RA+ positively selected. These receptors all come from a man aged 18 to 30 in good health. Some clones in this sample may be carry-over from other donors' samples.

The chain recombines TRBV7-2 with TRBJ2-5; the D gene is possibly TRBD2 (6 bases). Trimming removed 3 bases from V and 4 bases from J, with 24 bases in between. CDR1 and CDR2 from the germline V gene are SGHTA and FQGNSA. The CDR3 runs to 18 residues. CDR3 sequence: CASSLEPPGASNGETQYF. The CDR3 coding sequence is TGTGCCAGCAGCTTGGAGCCGCCGGGAGCTAGTAATGGAGAGACCCAGTACTTC.

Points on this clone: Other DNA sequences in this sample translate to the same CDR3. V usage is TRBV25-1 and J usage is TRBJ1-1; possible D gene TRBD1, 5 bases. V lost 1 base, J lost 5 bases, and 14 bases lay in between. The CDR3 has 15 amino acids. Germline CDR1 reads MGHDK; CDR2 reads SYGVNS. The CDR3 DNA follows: TGTGCCAGCAGTGAATTAGGAGCGGGGGGTACTGAAGCTTTCTTT. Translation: CASSELGAGGTEAFF.

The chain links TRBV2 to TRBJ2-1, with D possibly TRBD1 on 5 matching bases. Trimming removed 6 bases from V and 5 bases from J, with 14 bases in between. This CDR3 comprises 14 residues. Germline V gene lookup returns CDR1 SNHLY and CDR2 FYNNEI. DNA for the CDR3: TGTGCCAGCAGCGACTGGGGCCTCGACAATGAGCAGTTCTTC. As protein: CASSDWGLDNEQFF. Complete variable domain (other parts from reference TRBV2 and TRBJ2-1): EPEVTQTPSHQVTQMGQEVILRCVPISNHLYFYWYRQILGQKVEFLVSFYNNEISEKSEIFDDQFSVERPDGSNFTLKIRSTKLEDSAMYFCASSDWGLDNEQFFGPGTRLTVL.

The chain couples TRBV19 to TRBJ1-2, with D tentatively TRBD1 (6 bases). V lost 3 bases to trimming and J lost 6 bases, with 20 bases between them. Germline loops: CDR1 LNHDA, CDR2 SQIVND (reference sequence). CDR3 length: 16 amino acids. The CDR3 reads CASSIMGVGQGHGYTF. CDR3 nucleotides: TGTGCCAGTAGTATTATGGGGGTCGGTCAGGGGCATGGCTACACCTTC. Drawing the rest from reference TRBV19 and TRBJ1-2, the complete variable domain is DGGITQSPKYLFRKEGQNVTLSCEQNLNHDAMYWYRQDPGQGLRLIYYSQIVNDFQKGDIAEGYSVSREKKESFPLTVTSAQKNPTAFYLCASSIMGVGQGHGYTFGSGTRLTVV.

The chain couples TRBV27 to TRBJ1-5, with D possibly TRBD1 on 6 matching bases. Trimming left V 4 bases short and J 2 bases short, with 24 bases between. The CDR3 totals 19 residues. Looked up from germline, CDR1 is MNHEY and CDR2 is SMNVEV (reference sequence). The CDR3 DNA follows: TGTGCCAGCAGTTCCTACAGGGCCCGATCCTCCGGTCGCAATCAGCCCCAGCATTTT. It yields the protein CASSSYRARSSGRNQPQHF.

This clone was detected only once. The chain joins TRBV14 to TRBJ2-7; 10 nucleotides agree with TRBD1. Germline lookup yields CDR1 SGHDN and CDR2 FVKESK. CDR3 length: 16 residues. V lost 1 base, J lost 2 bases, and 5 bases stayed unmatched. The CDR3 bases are TGTGCCAGCAGCCAAGCTCCGGGACAGGGGACCTACGAGCAGTACTTC. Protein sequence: CASSQAPGQGTYEQYF.

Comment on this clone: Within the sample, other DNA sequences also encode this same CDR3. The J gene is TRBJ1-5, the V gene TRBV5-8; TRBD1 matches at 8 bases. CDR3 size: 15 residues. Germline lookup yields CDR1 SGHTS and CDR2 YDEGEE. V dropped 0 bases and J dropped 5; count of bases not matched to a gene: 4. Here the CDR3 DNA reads TGTGCCAGCAGCTTGGGACAGGGGTGGGATCAGCCCCAGCATTTT. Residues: CASSLGQGWDQPQHF.

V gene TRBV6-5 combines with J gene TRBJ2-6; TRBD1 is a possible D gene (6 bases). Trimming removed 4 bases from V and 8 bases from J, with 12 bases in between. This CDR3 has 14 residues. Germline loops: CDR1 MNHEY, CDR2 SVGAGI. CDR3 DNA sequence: TGTGCCAGCAGTTTCCGGGACACGACCAACGTCCTGACTTTC. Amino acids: CASSFRDTTNVLTF.

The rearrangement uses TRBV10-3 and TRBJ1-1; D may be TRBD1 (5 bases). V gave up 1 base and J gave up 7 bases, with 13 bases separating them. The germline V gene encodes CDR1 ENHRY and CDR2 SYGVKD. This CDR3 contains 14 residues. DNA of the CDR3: TGTGCCATCAGTGAGTGGGGGGAATGGGGTGAAGCTTTCTTT. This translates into CAISEWGEWGEAFF.